The source of this TCR beta chain is a study of blood T cell repertoires in COVID-19. Turning to the study itself: The United States, Italy and Spain supplied acute and convalescent COVID-19 samples. T cells, B-cell-depleted T cells, or PBMCs supplied cDNA or gDNA.

Original methodology: Reference gene primer amplification in the assay estimated nucleated cell counts. Assay: immunoSEQ multiplex PCR; the TCRdb copy retains only in-frame clones and omits some. V, J and clone size reflect that table, while D and trimming were determined from the DNA. This sample yields approximately 51,000 clones, of which 91% are seen a single time; 6% to 6.5% belongs to the top ten. Trimming cost V 5 bases and J 5 bases; bases outside gene matches: 7. The CDR3 sequence is 15 residues long. Germline V gene sequence: CDR1 KGHSH, CDR2 LQKENI. The sample comprised peripheral blood. The V and J genes are TRBV18 and TRBJ2-7; 12 bases align to TRBD1. The receptor comes from an older man with active COVID-19. The CDR3 DNA reads TGTGCCAGCTCATCCGGGACAGGGGGCTTGAACGAGCAGTACTTC. Translation gives CASSSGTGGLNEQYF.